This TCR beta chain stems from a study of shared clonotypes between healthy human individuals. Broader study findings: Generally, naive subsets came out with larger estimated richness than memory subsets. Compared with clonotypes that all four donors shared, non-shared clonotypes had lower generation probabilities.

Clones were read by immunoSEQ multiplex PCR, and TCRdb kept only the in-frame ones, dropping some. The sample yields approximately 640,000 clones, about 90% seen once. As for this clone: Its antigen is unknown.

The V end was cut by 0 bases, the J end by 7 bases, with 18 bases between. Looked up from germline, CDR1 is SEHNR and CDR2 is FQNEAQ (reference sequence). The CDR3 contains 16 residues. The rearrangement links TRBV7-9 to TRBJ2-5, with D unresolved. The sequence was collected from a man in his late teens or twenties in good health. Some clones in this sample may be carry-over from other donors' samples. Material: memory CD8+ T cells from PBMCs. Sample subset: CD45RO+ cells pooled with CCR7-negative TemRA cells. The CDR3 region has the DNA TGTGCCAGCAGCTTAGCTTTCGGGCAGGTCCGTCGGACCCAGTACTTC. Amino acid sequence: CASSLAFGQVRRTQYF.